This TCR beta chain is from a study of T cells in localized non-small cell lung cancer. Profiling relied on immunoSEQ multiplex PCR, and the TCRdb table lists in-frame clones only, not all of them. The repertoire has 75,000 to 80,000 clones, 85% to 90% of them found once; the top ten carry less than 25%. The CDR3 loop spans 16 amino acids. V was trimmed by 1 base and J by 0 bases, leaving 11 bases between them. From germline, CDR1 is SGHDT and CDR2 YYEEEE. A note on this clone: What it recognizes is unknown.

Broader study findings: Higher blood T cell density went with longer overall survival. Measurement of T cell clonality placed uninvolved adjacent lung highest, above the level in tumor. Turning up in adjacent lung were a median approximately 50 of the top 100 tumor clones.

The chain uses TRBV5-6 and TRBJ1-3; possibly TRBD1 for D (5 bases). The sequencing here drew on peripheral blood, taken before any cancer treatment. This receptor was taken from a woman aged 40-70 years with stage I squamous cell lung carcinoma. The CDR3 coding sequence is TGTGCCAGCAGCTTGCGGGGGGTGACCTCTGGAAACACCATATATTTT. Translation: CASSLRGVTSGNTIYF. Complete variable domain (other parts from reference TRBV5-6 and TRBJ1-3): DAGVTQSPTHLIKTRGQQVTLRCSPKSGHDTVSWYQQALGQGPQFIFQYYEEEERQRGNFPDRFSGHQFPNYSSELNVNALLLGDSALYLCASSLRGVTSGNTIYFGEGSWLTVV.